A single sample gave rise to the 18 T cell receptor beta chains below, sequenced in a study of T cell clonotyping in hematopoietic cell transplantation. Only in-frame clones appear in the TCRdb table, and some are missing; sequencing was by immunoSEQ multiplex PCR. The top ten hold 12% of the sample, which has 15,000 or so clones, approximately 57% seen once. This material consisted of PBMCs, taken 30 days after allogeneic stem cell transplant. The receptor set was obtained from a male patient in his forties or fifties who had an allogeneic stem cell transplant from an unrelated donor, so T cells may come from the graft donor. Some clones in this sample may be carry-over from other donors' samples.

In this sample, this clone turned up a few times. The gene calls are TRBV2 and TRBJ2-7; tentative D call: TRBD1 (5 bases). The CDR3 runs to 12 residues. Germline loops: CDR1 SNHLY, CDR2 FYNNEI. V was trimmed by 11 bases and J by 2 bases, leaving 13 bases between them. Here the CDR3 DNA reads TGTGCCGGAACAGGTTCCCCCTACGAGCAGTACTTC. Translated, it gives CAGTGSPYEQYF.

CDR3 protein: CASSLGIGSRTQETQYF. CDR3 bases: TGTGCCAGCAGCTTGGGGATCGGTAGCCGGACTCAAGAGACCCAGTACTTC. The chain employs TRBV5-6 and TRBJ2-5; tentatively, D is TRBD2 (5 bases). Between the trimmed V and J ends, which lost 0 bases and 2 bases, there was a span of 17 bases. Germline CDR1 is SGHDT and CDR2 is YYEEEE. The CDR3 extends over 17 amino acids.

The genes are TRBV28 and TRBJ2-2; TRBD2 agrees at 9 bases. V lost 4 bases, J lost 1 base, and 4 bases stayed unmatched. Germline V lookup: CDR1 MDHEN, CDR2 SYDVKM. This CDR3 comprises 16 residues. The CDR3 region is CASSSGLARNTGELFF. The CDR3 region has the DNA TGTGCCAGCAGTTCCGGACTAGCGAGGAACACCGGGGAGCTGTTTTTT.

This clone was detected once. The V call is TRBV27, the J call TRBJ2-3; D is ambiguous. With 3 bases removed from V and 0 bases from J, the gap between germline ends came to 13 bases. The CDR3 has 16 amino acids. Germline V lookup: CDR1 MNHEY, CDR2 SMNVEV (reference sequence). CDR3 sequence reads: CASSFMVGSSTDTQYF. In DNA form, the CDR3 reads TGTGCCAGCAGTTTTATGGTGGGGTCTAGCACAGATACGCAGTATTTT.

The chain joins TRBV7-2 to TRBJ2-7, with D possibly matching TRBD1 (6 bases). Germline-derived CDR1 and CDR2 are SGHTA and FQGNSA. CDR3 size: 12 residues. V was clipped by 5 bases and J by 5 bases, with 10 bases between them. The CDR3 region has the DNA TGTGCCAGCAGCCTGGGGGCGAACGAGCAGTACTTC. This translates into CASSLGANEQYF.

Worth noting for this clone: The same CDR3 can be traced to other DNA sequences in this sample. The J gene is TRBJ2-7, the V gene TRBV5-6; no definite D call. V dropped 2 bases and J dropped 1 base, with 7 bases sitting between them. The CDR3 runs to 13 residues. The V gene's germline CDR1 is SGHDT and CDR2 YYEEEE. The CDR3 loop is CASSFGRSYEQYF. As DNA, the CDR3 is TGTGCCAGCAGCTTCGGCAGGTCCTACGAGCAGTACTTC.

The chain links TRBV9 to TRBJ2-1; 9 bases fit TRBD1. The CDR3 has 15 residues. The germline gives CDR1 SGDLS, CDR2 YYNGEE. After removal of 4 bases from V and 2 bases from J, the junction contained 4 bases not matched to a gene. The CDR3 bases are TGTGCCAGCAGCCTCGGACAGGGGACCTACAATGAGCAGTTCTTC. Translating it yields CASSLGQGTYNEQFF.

The chain uses TRBV27 and TRBJ2-3, with D unclear. The CDR3 is made up of 16 amino acids. Germline V gene sequence: CDR1 MNHEY, CDR2 SMNVEV (reference sequence). Trimming left V 3 bases short and J 3 bases short, with 16 bases between. CDR3 residues: CASSLSGLTATDTQYF. For the CDR3, the DNA is TGTGCCAGCAGTTTGTCCGGTCTCACGGCGACAGATACGCAGTATTTT.

The chain uses TRBV30 and TRBJ2-7; tentatively, D is TRBD1 (5 bases). CDR3 length equals 14 residues. Germline assignment: CDR1 GTSNPN and CDR2 SVGIG (reference sequence). Trimming took 0 bases from V and 2 from J, leaving 11 bases between them. CDR3 nucleotide sequence: TGTGCCTGGAGTGTGGGGCATACCCCCTACGAGCAGTACTTC. Translating gives CAWSVGHTPYEQYF.

The chain carries TRBV5-1 and TRBJ2-7; no firm D call. Germline V gene data show CDR1 as SGHRS and CDR2 as YFSETQ. The V gene lost 3 bases and the J gene lost 2 bases, with 12 bases spanning the gap. This CDR3 region has 14 residues. The CDR3 is CASSSWAPTYEQYF. Here the CDR3 DNA reads TGCGCCAGCAGCTCCTGGGCCCCCACCTACGAGCAGTACTTC.

There are a few counts of this clone. The genes are TRBV4-1 and TRBJ2-7, with a weak D call TRBD1 (5 bases). The CDR3 sequence is 14 residues long. The germline V gene has CDR1 MGHRA and CDR2 YSYEKL. The ends were cut back, 0 bases at V and 5 bases at J, with 11 bases in the middle. The CDR3: CASSQDRVLDEQYF. As DNA, the CDR3 is TGCGCCAGCAGCCAAGACAGGGTATTGGACGAGCAGTACTTC.

This chain links TRBV30 with TRBJ2-7; 9 bases match TRBD2. Losses at the gene ends were 4 bases for V and 5 bases for J; bases not matched to a gene: 6. The CDR3 is 13 residues long. Germline V gene sequence: CDR1 GTSNPN, CDR2 SVGIG (reference sequence). The CDR3 region has the DNA TGTGCCTGGAATCAGCGGGAGGTCGACGAGCAGTACTTC. Its protein product is CAWNQREVDEQYF.

V usage is TRBV29-1 and J usage is TRBJ1-1; D is unresolved. The V gene lost 6 bases and the J gene lost 10 bases, with 15 bases spanning the gap. CDR3 size: 11 residues. The germline V gene encodes CDR1 SQVTM and CDR2 ANQGSEA. CDR3 sequence: CSVLLLGRAFF. The DNA of the CDR3 is TGCAGCGTCCTCCTCTTAGGGAGAGCTTTCTTT.

This clone was counted a single time. The DNA for the CDR3 is TGCGCCAGCAGCCAAGATAACGGATCTGGACAGCCCCAGCATTTT. Translated, it gives CASSQDNGSGQPQHF. This chain uses TRBV4-1 with TRBJ1-5; D unclear. Germline V gene sequence: CDR1 MGHRA, CDR2 YSYEKL. V was shortened by 0 bases and J by 7 bases, with 13 bases between the two germline ends. This CDR3 comprises 15 residues.

The V gene is TRBV5-8, the J gene TRBJ2-1, with D perhaps matching TRBD1 or TRBD2 (5 bases each). This CDR3 has 17 residues. Between the trimmed V and J ends, which lost 4 bases and 10 bases, there was a span of 27 bases. CDR1 is SGHTS, CDR2 YDEGEE, per germline. This CDR3 is CASSRRRSGTATGEQFF. As DNA, the CDR3 is TGTGCCAGCAGCCGAAGGAGATCCGGGACCGCGACGGGGGAGCAGTTCTTC.

This rearrangement joins TRBV10-3 to TRBJ2-7; TRBD1 aligns across 7 bases. With V trimmed by 4 bases and J by 3 bases, 6 bases remained unmatched. Germline CDR1 reads ENHRY; CDR2 reads SYGVKD. CDR3 length equals 14 residues. DNA of the CDR3: TGTGCCATCAGTGGTTGGGGACAGAACTACGAGCAGTACTTC. Translated, it gives CAISGWGQNYEQYF.

The chain employs TRBV28 and TRBJ1-1; TRBD1 matches at 8 bases. The CDR3 length is 16 residues. Germline values: CDR1 MDHEN, CDR2 SYDVKM. The V gene end was trimmed by 6 bases and the J gene end by 4 bases; junction bases not matched to a gene: 13. In DNA form, the CDR3 reads TGTGCCAGCAGCACTCAGTTCGACAGGGGCTTCACTGAAGCTTTCTTT. This gives the protein CASSTQFDRGFTEAFF.

V gene TRBV7-2 combines with J gene TRBJ1-1; no firm D call. V lost 0 bases, J lost 5 bases, and 16 bases lay in between. The CDR3 is made up of 16 amino acids. Germline lookup yields CDR1 SGHTA and CDR2 FQGNSA. In nucleotides, the CDR3 is TGTGCCAGCAGCTTAGCAACGGGTTTCATTGGGACTGAAGCTTTCTTT. It is translated as CASSLATGFIGTEAFF.